Presented here are 4 T cell receptor beta chains from one specimen sequenced in a study of blood T cells in healthy people across ages. A sample-barcoded 5' primer and a J-beta primer mix were used in a second PCR of about 7 to 12 cycles. MiXCR, applied by TCRdb to the 5' RACE reads, yields one record per CDR3 protein. This repertoire shows around 990,000 distinct CDR3 sequences, roughly two fifths found once; its top ten account for 13%. What was sequenced was blood. The origin of the receptors is a man younger than 35 in good health.

CDR3 region: CASSLGRTQETQYF. As DNA, the CDR3 is TGCGCCAGCAGCTTGGGTAGAACCCAAGAGACCCAGTACTTC. The chain couples TRBV5-1 to TRBJ2-5; unclear D gene. The V gene's germline CDR1 is SGHRS and CDR2 YFSETQ. Trimming took 0 bases from V and 1 from J, leaving 7 bases between them. This CDR3 comprises 14 residues. The whole variable domain, filled in from reference TRBV5-1 and TRBJ2-5, reads KAGVTQTPRYLIKTRGQQVTLSCSPISGHRSVSWYQQTPGQGLQFLFEYFSETQRNKGNFPGRFSGRQFSNSRSEMNVSTLELGDSALYLCASSLGRTQETQYFGPGTRLLVL.

The chain recombines TRBV4-3 with TRBJ2-2; 7 nucleotides match TRBD1. Germline V gene sequence: CDR1 LGHNA, CDR2 YSLEER. The CDR3 contains 16 residues. With 2 bases clipped from V and 3 bases from J, the junction kept 6 bases outside the gene matches. In DNA form, the CDR3 reads TGCGCCAGCAGCCAACCGGGACAGAGAGACACCGGGGAGCTGTTTTTT. Translated: CASSQPGQRDTGELFF.

This clonotype was counted a few times. The chain carries TRBV27 and TRBJ1-5, with 7 bases aligning to TRBD1. Losses at the gene ends were 8 bases for V and 4 bases for J; bases not matched to a gene: 8. Per the germline V gene, CDR1 is MNHEY and CDR2 is SMNVEV (reference sequence). This CDR3 comprises 14 residues. In nucleotides, the CDR3 is TGTGCCAGCGCCGATGACAGGGAAAATCAGCCCCAGCATTTT. Translating it yields CASADDRENQPQHF.

This clonotype has more than one count but fewer than ten. The chain combines TRBV4-3 with TRBJ1-2, with D possibly being TRBD1 (5 bases). V shed 0 bases and J shed 7 bases, with 9 bases lying between them. The CDR3 consists of 13 residues. Germline CDR1 is LGHNA and CDR2 is YSLEER. CDR3 sequence reads: CASSQDRDVGYTF. DNA of the CDR3: TGCGCCAGCAGCCAAGACAGGGACGTTGGCTACACCTTC.